This T cell receptor (beta chain) was profiled in a study of type 1 regulatory T cells. V was trimmed by 4 bases and J by 0 bases, leaving 13 bases between them. Germline assignment: CDR1 SGHRS and CDR2 YFSETQ. The CDR3 runs 16 residues. This clonotype was counted between two and nine times. Its antigen remains unidentified. MiXCR was run by TCRdb on the reads, yielding one entry per CDR3 protein. The sample lists about 42,000 distinct CDR3 sequences, approximately 12% occurring once. Material: cultured non-Tr1 T cells, either the whole culture or a sorted T cell fraction (not recorded which). The genes are TRBV5-1 and TRBJ2-2; D may match TRBD1 or TRBD2 (5 bases each). The TCR originated in a human donor in good health. CDR3 region: CASSGTGRTNTGELFF. The CDR3 region has the DNA TGCGCCAGCAGCGGGACGGGACGGACGAACACCGGGGAGCTGTTTTTT.